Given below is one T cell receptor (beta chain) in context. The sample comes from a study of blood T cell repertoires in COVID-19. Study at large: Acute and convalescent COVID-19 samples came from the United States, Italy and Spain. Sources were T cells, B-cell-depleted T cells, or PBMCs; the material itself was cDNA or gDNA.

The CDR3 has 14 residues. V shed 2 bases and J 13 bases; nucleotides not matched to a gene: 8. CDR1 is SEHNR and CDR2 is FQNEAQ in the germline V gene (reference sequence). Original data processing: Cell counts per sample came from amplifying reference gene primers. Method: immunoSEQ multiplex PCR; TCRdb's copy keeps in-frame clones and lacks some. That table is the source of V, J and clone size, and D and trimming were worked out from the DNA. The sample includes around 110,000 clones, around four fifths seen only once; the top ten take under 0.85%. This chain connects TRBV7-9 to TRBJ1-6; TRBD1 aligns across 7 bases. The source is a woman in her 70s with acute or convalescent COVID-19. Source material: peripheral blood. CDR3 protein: CASSLRQGEGPLHF. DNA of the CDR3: TGTGCCAGCAGCTTACGGCAGGGGGAAGGGCCCCTCCACTTT.